The entry below describes one TCR beta chain. What it binds is unknown. Healthy donors had no documented immune events, such as infections, while sampled. The data are from a study of identifying expanded T cells in peripheral blood. Points from the study as a whole: Clone count variance between approximately 2-week samples rose with total template count. Differentially abundant clones: around 1.2 between replicates, approximately 16 at around 14 days, under 25 at four.

Germline loops: CDR1 LNHDA, CDR2 SQIVND (reference sequence). V was cut by 0 bases and J by 13 bases, with 16 bases left in between. The CDR3 totals 14 residues. The repertoire was sequenced with immunoSEQ multiplex PCR; TCRdb's copy has only in-frame clones and lacks some. This table holds tens of thousands of clones, around 91% found once. This sequence originates from a person between 18 and 75 years old in good health. Source material: blood. This chain connects TRBV19 to TRBJ2-1; D is uncertain. DNA for the CDR3: TGTGCCAGTAGTATAGAGGTCGCTAATCCTCGCCAGTTCTTC. Translated: CASSIEVANPRQFF.